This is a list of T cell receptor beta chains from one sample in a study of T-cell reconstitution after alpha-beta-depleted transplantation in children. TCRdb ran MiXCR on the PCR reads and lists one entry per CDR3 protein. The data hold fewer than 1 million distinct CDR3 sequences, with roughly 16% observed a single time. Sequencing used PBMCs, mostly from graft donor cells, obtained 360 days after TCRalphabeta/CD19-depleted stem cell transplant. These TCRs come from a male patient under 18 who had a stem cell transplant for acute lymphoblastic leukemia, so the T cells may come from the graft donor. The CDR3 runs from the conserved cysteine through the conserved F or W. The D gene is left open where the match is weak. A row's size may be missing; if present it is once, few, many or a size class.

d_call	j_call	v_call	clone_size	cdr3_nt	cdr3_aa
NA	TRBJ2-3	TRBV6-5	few	TGTGCCAGCGTTCAGGCTGGGGCTGATACGCAGTATTTT	CASVQAGADTQYF
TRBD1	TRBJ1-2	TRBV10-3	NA	TGTGCCATCAGTGGGAACGTACTGGGACAGGTTAACTATGGCTACACCTTC	CAISGNVLGQVNYGYTF
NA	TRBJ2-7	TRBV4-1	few	TGCGCCAGCAGCCTTTATCTCGGCAGGGAGCTTTCCTACGAGCAGTACTTC	CASSLYLGRELSYEQYF
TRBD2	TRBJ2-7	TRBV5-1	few	TGCGCCAGCAGCATTAAGCGGGAGGGTCCCTACGAGCAGTACTTC	CASSIKREGPYEQYF
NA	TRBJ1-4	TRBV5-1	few	TGCGCCAGCAGCTACCAGGGGCGGGAGGATGAAAAACTGTTTTTT	CASSYQGREDEKLFF
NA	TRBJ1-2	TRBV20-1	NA	TGCAGTGCTAGAGATAACCACAACTATGGCTACACCTTC	CSARDNHNYGYTF
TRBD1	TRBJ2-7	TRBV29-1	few	TGCAGCGTTGACAAGACAGGGTCCGAGCAGTACTTC	CSVDKTGSEQYF
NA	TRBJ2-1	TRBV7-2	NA	TGTGCCAGCAGCCCCGCCAACAATGAGCAGTTCTTC	CASSPANNEQFF
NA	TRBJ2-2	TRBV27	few	TGTGCCAGCAGTTTCGTTTCCAGGATGACCGGGGAGCTGTTTTTT	CASSFVSRMTGELFF
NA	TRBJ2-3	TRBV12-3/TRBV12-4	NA	TGTGCCAGCAGTTTAGGGCTAGCGCTTAGCACAGATACGCAGTATTTT	CASSLGLALSTDTQYF
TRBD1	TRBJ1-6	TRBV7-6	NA	TGTGCCAGCAGCTTAGCGCCTTCGGGGACAGGGGGTTATTCACCCCTCCACTTT	CASSLAPSGTGGYSPLHF
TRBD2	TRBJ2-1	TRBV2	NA	TGTGCCAGCAGTTGGGAGCTAGCGGGAGGGAGGAATGAGCAGTTCTTC	CASSWELAGGRNEQFF
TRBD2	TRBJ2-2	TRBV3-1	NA	TGTGCCAGCAGCCGCAAGCTAGCGGGAGTAAGGACCGGGGAGCTGTTTTTT	CASSRKLAGVRTGELFF
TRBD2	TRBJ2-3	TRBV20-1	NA	TGCAGTGCTAGCTTAGCGGGAGCTCAAACGCAGTATTTT	CSASLAGAQTQYF
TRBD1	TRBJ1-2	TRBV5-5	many	TGTGCCAGCAGCTCTGGGACAGGGAACTATGGCTACACCTTC	CASSSGTGNYGYTF
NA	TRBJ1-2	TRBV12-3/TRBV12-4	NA	TGTGCCAGCAACCCAGAAAGCTATGGCTACACCTTC	CASNPESYGYTF
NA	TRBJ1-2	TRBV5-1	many	TGCGCCAGCAGCTTGATCACGGAAGACTACACCTTC	CASSLITEDYTF
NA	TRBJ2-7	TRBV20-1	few	TGCAGTGCTAGGACGCCAATGAGACAGGGAGGTTTTTTTGGCGAGCAGTACTTC	CSARTPMRQGGFFGEQYF
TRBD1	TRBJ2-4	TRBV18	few	TGTGCCAGCTCACCGGGACAGGCTGAGGCGATGAGGTTC	CASSPGQAEAMRF
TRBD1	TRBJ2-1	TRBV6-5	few	TGTGCCAGCACCGCTGGACAGGCTCAGTTCTTC	CASTAGQAQFF
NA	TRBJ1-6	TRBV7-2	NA	TGTGCCAGCAGCTTTCAAGGAGGGGATAATTCACCCCTCCACTTT	CASSFQGGDNSPLHF
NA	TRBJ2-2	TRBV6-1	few	TGTGCCAGCAGGAATAAAGTGGACACCGGGGAGCTGTTTTTT	CASRNKVDTGELFF
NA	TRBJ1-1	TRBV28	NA	TGTGCCAGCAGTTTATGGGGTCTTGGGTTGGGGTTGAGGGAAGCTTTCTTT	CASSLWGLGLGLREAFF
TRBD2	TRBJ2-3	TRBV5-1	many	TGCGCCAGCAGCCCAGGGACTAGCGGGAGGAGCACAGATACGCAGTATTTT	CASSPGTSGRSTDTQYF
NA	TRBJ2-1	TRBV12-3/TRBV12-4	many	TGTGCCAGCAGTTTGGGGAAACACAATGAGCAGTTCTTC	CASSLGKHNEQFF
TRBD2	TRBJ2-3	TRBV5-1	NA	TGCGCCAGCAGCAGTTGGGGGGGACTAGCGCGTTCTCCAGATACGCAGTATTTT	CASSSWGGLARSPDTQYF